This is a list of T cell receptor beta chains from one sample in a study of Ad26.COV2.S vaccination and SARS-CoV-2 variants. Measured with immunoSEQ multiplex PCR; TCRdb has only the in-frame clones, and not every one. In the table there are 500,000 or so clones, around 88% of which are singletons. The sequencing here drew on peripheral blood, taken in a trial of Ad26.COV2.S vaccine versus placebo. Receptors originate from a person aged 18-60 years who received the Ad26.COV2.S COVID-19 vaccine or a placebo. Each CDR3 is given with its conserved first and last residue. Each record gives: D gene, J gene, V gene, clone size, CDR3 protein, CDR3 DNA. A D gene is named only where the DNA matches it firmly. Expanded clones get a size class; other rows say once, few or many, or leave the size out.

D gene: .; J gene: TRBJ2-7; V gene: TRBV5-5; clone size: .; CDR3 protein: CASSFLSGGQGEQYF; CDR3 DNA: TGTGCCAGCAGCTTTCTCTCAGGAGGGCAGGGAGAGCAGTACTTC
D gene: .; J gene: TRBJ2-7; V gene: TRBV30; clone size: few; CDR3 protein: CAWTDNYEQYF; CDR3 DNA: TGTGCCTGGACTGACAACTACGAGCAGTACTTC
D gene: TRBD1; J gene: TRBJ2-2; V gene: TRBV28; clone size: .; CDR3 protein: CASRVDRGRSGELFF; CDR3 DNA: TGTGCCAGCAGGGTAGACAGGGGGCGTTCTGGGGAGCTGTTTTTT
D gene: TRBD2; J gene: TRBJ2-5; V gene: TRBV7-6; clone size: .; CDR3 protein: CASSSKGTSGRASQETQYF; CDR3 DNA: TGTGCCAGCAGCTCCAAGGGGACTAGCGGGAGGGCCTCACAAGAGACCCAGTACTTC
D gene: .; J gene: TRBJ2-2; V gene: TRBV2; clone size: few; CDR3 protein: CASSGSHGGELFF; CDR3 DNA: TGTGCCAGCAGTGGATCCCACGGCGGGGAGCTGTTTTTT
D gene: TRBD2; J gene: TRBJ2-2; V gene: TRBV7-2; clone size: .; CDR3 protein: CASSTRLSAGANTGELFF; CDR3 DNA: TGTGCCAGCAGCACACGATTAAGCGCGGGAGCGAACACCGGGGAGCTGTTTTTT
D gene: TRBD1; J gene: TRBJ1-2; V gene: TRBV13; clone size: few; CDR3 protein: CASSSTGVGGYTF; CDR3 DNA: TGTGCCAGCAGCTCGACAGGGGTTGGCGGCTACACCTTC
D gene: .; J gene: TRBJ1-1; V gene: TRBV4-3; clone size: .; CDR3 protein: CASSRATGASTEAFF; CDR3 DNA: TGCGCCAGCAGCCGCGCAACCGGGGCCAGCACTGAAGCTTTCTTT
D gene: TRBD2; J gene: TRBJ2-1; V gene: TRBV10-3; clone size: .; CDR3 protein: CAIREGSSGSKQFF; CDR3 DNA: TGTGCCATCAGGGAGGGTTCTAGCGGGAGCAAACAGTTCTTC
D gene: TRBD2; J gene: TRBJ2-7; V gene: TRBV7-9; clone size: .; CDR3 protein: CASSGQGSGSSYEQYF; CDR3 DNA: TGTGCCAGCAGCGGCCAGGGTAGCGGGAGCTCCTACGAGCAGTACTTC
D gene: .; J gene: TRBJ1-6; V gene: TRBV3-1/TRBV3-2; clone size: .; CDR3 protein: CASSQDGTANSPLHF; CDR3 DNA: TGTGCCAGCAGCCAAGACGGGACCGCGAATTCACCCCTCCACTTT
D gene: .; J gene: TRBJ2-1; V gene: TRBV19; clone size: .; CDR3 protein: CASSIQPGWYNEQFF; CDR3 DNA: TGTGCCAGTAGTATACAACCGGGCTGGTACAATGAGCAGTTCTTC
D gene: TRBD2; J gene: TRBJ2-7; V gene: TRBV6-2/TRBV6-3; clone size: .; CDR3 protein: CASSSAGTSGYEQYF; CDR3 DNA: TGTGCCAGCAGTTCCGCCGGGACTAGCGGCTACGAGCAGTACTTC
D gene: TRBD1; J gene: TRBJ1-5; V gene: TRBV6-2/TRBV6-3; clone size: .; CDR3 protein: CASSEIGGLYHF; CDR3 DNA: TGTGCCAGCAGTGAGATAGGGGGCCTGTACCATTTT